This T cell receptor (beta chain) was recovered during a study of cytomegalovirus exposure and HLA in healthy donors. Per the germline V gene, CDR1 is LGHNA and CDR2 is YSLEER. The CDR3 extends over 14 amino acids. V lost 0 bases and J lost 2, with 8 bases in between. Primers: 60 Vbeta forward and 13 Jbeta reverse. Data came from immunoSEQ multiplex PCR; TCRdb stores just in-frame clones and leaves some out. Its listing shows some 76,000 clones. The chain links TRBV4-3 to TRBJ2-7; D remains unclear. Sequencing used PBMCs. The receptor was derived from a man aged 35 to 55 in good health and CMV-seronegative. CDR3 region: CASSQDNSPYEQYF. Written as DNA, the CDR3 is TGCGCCAGCAGCCAAGATAACAGCCCCTACGAGCAGTACTTC.